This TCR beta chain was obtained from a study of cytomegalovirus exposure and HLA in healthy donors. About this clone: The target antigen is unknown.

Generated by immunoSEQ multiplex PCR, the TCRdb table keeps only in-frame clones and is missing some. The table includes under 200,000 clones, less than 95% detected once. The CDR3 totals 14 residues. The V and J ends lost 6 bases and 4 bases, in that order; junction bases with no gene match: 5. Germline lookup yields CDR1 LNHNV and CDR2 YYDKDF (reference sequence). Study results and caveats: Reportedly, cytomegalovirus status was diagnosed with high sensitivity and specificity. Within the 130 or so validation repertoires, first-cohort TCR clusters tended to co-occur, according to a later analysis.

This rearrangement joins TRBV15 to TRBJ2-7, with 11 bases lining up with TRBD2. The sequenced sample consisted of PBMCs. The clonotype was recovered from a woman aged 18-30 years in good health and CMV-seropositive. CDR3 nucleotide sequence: TGTGCCACCAGTAGTAGCGGGGGGGCGTACGAGCAGTACTTC. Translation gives CATSSSGGAYEQYF.